This T cell receptor beta chain was recovered during a study of CD8 T cells in Susac syndrome. Study information: At the time of blood draw, patients with Susac syndrome were therapy-naive, receiving corticosteroids, or receiving intravenous immunoglobulin alone. Study findings and constraints: Across the total CD8+ repertoires, some 16 Susac-specific public clones were detected, and across the CD8+ TEMRA repertoires, four to six such clones were detected.

About this clonotype: Its matching antigen is unknown.

In germline, CDR1 is SGHVS, CDR2 FQNEAQ. V lost 5 bases to trimming and J lost 4 bases; unmatched junction nucleotides: 8. The CDR3 loop spans 15 amino acids. The authors negatively isolated CD8+ and CD4+ T cells and FACS-enriched TEMRA cells. An amount of RNA that ranged from 0.5 to 1 ug was reverse transcribed with random hexamers. Across 54 Vbeta and 13 Jbeta, immunoSEQ multiplex PCR amplified TCR beta CDR3. Each CDR3 protein gets one entry after TCRdb re-called the immunoSEQ multiplex PCR reads with MiXCR. Among tens of thousands of distinct CDR3 sequences, around 96% were seen once, and the ten largest hold 0.5% to 0.8%.

The chain recombines TRBV7-8 with TRBJ2-5; 9 nucleotides line up with TRBD1. This sequence originates from a human donor with Susac syndrome. The sample consisted of CD8+ T cells from PBMCs. In DNA, the CDR3 is TGTGCCAGCAGCCAGGAGGACAGGGGCCGAGAGACCCAGTACTTC. Translating gives CASSQEDRGRETQYF. Looking up the rest from reference TRBV7-8 and TRBJ2-5 gives the full variable domain: GAGVSQSPRYKVAKRGQDVALRCDPISGHVSLFWYQQALGQGPEFLTYFQNEAQLDKSGLPSDRFFAERPEGSVSTLKIQRTQQEDSAVYLCASSQEDRGRETQYFGPGTRLLVL.